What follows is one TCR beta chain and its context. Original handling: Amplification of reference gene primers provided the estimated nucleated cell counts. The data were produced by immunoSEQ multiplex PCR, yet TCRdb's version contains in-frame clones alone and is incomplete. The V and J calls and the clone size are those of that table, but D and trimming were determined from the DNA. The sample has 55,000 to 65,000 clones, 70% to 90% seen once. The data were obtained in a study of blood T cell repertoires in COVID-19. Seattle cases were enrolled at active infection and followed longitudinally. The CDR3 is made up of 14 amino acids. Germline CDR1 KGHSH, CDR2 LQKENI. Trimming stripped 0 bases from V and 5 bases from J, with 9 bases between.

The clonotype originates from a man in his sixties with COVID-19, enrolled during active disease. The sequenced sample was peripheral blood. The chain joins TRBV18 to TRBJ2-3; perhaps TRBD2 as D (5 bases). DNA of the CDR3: TGTGCCAGCTCACCACCCTCCGGGGTAGATACGCAGTATTTT. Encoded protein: CASSPPSGVDTQYF.